Following are 24 T cell receptor beta chains from one sample sequenced in a study of CD8+ T cells in alopecia areata. RNA extraction was followed by reverse transcription into cDNA, which acted as the sequencing template. Some clones are missing from TCRdb's copy, which holds only in-frame ones; the method was immunoSEQ multiplex PCR. Of 200,000 to 250,000 clones in the sample, 50% to 60% were seen once. As to treatment: oral pan-JAK inhibitor, 5-10 mg twice daily. The material was CD4+ T cells sorted from blood, obtained at week 4, from a patient treated with tofacitinib. These receptors originate from a human donor with alopecia areata.

The chain carries TRBV19 and TRBJ1-6; D perhaps matches TRBD1 (5 bases). The CDR3 consists of 15 residues. Germline V gene sequence: CDR1 LNHDA, CDR2 SQIVND (reference sequence). Trimming left V 7 bases short and J 5 bases short, with 15 bases between. As DNA, the CDR3 is TGTGCCAGTACCCAGTCAGGGCAAGATAATTCACCCCTCCACTTT. Its translation is CASTQSGQDNSPLHF.

The genes are TRBV23-1 and TRBJ2-3; perhaps TRBD2 as D (5 bases). TRBV23-1 qualifies as an ORF whose function is uncertain. V was pared by 6 bases and J by 4 bases, with 11 bases between. This CDR3 comprises 13 residues. The CDR3 loop is CASSRTGADTQYF. The CDR3 nucleotides are TGCGCCAGCAGCCGAACCGGGGCAGATACGCAGTATTTT.

Comment on this clone: At the DNA level, this CDR3 is encoded by other sequences in the same sample as well. This rearrangement joins TRBV6-5 to TRBJ2-3, with 10 bases that match TRBD2. The CDR3 is 15 residues long. After removal of 2 bases from V and 3 bases from J, the junction contained 2 bases not matched to a gene. CDR1 is MNHEY, CDR2 SVGAGI, per germline. The CDR3 protein is CASSYGTSVTDTQYF. In DNA form, the CDR3 reads TGTGCCAGCAGTTACGGGACTAGCGTAACAGATACGCAGTATTTT.

This chain joins TRBV7-2 and TRBJ1-1; D possibly corresponds to TRBD1 (6 bases). The CDR3 runs to 14 residues. V was cut by 1 base and J by 7 bases, with 13 bases left in between. Germline V gene data show CDR1 as SGHTA and CDR2 as FQGNSA. CDR3 bases: TGTGCCAGCAGCTTAGACAGGGCGGTTGGTGAAGCTTTCTTT. It specifies CASSLDRAVGEAFF.

The chain is built from TRBV30 and TRBJ1-5; possibly TRBD1 for D (6 bases). The CDR3 spans 13 residues. V was clipped by 5 bases and J by 5 bases, with 13 bases between them. Germline-derived CDR1 and CDR2 are GTSNPN and SVGIG (reference sequence). CDR3 bases: TGTGCCTGGGGCACAGGGACCCATCAGCCCCAGCATTTT. This sequence encodes CAWGTGTHQPQHF.

This clone has only a few counts. The chain recombines TRBV15 with TRBJ1-2; D is uncertain. There are 15 residues in the CDR3. Trimming stripped 0 bases from V and 4 bases from J, with 12 bases between. CDR1 is LNHNV and CDR2 is YYDKDF in the germline V gene (reference sequence). The CDR3 coding sequence is TGTGCCACCAGCAGAGAGGGAGACACGACCTATGGCTACACCTTC. Translating gives CATSREGDTTYGYTF.

The chain uses TRBV29-1 and TRBJ2-1; D is ambiguous. V lost 3 bases, J lost 7 bases, and 7 bases lay in between. The CDR3 is 11 residues long. Germline V gene sequence: CDR1 SQVTM, CDR2 ANQGSEA. The CDR3 sequence: CSVDNPNEQFF. The DNA of the CDR3 is TGCAGCGTTGACAACCCTAATGAGCAGTTCTTC.

J is TRBJ2-1 and V is TRBV5-4; 9 nucleotides match TRBD1. Trimming removed 4 bases from V and 7 bases from J; junction bases left unmatched: 12. This CDR3 contains 16 residues. CDR1 and CDR2 (germline): SGHNT, YYREEE (reference sequence). CDR3 amino acids: CASSIPGQGIKNEQFF. The DNA for the CDR3 is TGTGCCAGCAGCATTCCGGGACAGGGAATTAAGAATGAGCAGTTCTTC.

This clone came up a few times. This chain joins TRBV10-3 and TRBJ1-6; TRBD1 might be the D (5 bases). This CDR3 spans 14 amino acids. Trimming cost V 8 bases and J 5 bases, with 13 bases left between them. In germline, CDR1 is ENHRY, CDR2 SYGVKD. CDR3 region: CAIQDSPDNSPLHF. CDR3 nucleotide sequence: TGTGCCATCCAAGACAGTCCGGATAATTCACCCCTCCACTTT.

CDR3 coding DNA: TGTGCCAGCAGCTTAGCGACCCGGGGCTCGAACACCGGGGAGCTGTTTTTT. Translated, it gives CASSLATRGSNTGELFF. The chain joins TRBV7-8 to TRBJ2-2, with D possibly being TRBD1 or TRBD2 (5 bases each). Germline lookup yields CDR1 SGHVS and CDR2 FQNEAQ. CDR3 length equals 17 residues. With 0 bases removed from V and 0 bases from J, the gap between germline ends came to 11 bases.

This clone was seen a few times. This chain links TRBV25-1 with TRBJ2-3; no definite D call. Germline CDR1 is MGHDK and CDR2 is SYGVNS. This CDR3 region has 15 residues. Deletions cut 4 bases from V and 0 bases from J, with 11 bases between. CDR3 in DNA: TGTGCCAGCAGTGTTAGCCCTTCTAGCACAGATACGCAGTATTTT. It specifies CASSVSPSSTDTQYF.

The chain uses TRBV5-6 and TRBJ2-1; D might be TRBD2 (6 bases). This CDR3 has 13 residues. Trimming took 3 bases from V and 12 from J, leaving 16 bases between them. Germline V gene data show CDR1 as SGHDT and CDR2 as YYEEEE. CDR3 sequence (DNA): TGTGCCAGCAGCTCCCGGGACTCCTTATGGCAGTTCTTC. Residues: CASSSRDSLWQFF. The whole variable domain, remainder taken from reference TRBV5-6 and TRBJ2-1, is DAGVTQSPTHLIKTRGQQVTLRCSPKSGHDTVSWYQQALGQGPQFIFQYYEEEERQRGNFPDRFSGHQFPNYSSELNVNALLLGDSALYLCASSSRDSLWQFFGPGTRLTVL.

This clone was seen only a few times. The chain combines TRBV19 with TRBJ2-7; the match to TRBD2 covers 8 bases. This CDR3 is 14 amino acids long. Per germline, CDR1 LNHDA and CDR2 SQIVND (reference sequence). V lost 5 bases to trimming and J lost 5 bases; unmatched junction nucleotides: 8. CDR3 sequence (DNA): TGTGCCAGTAGTCATCAGCGGGGGATCCACGAGCAGTACTTC. Translating it yields CASSHQRGIHEQYF.

The chain joins TRBV7-2 to TRBJ1-2, with 7 nucleotides matching TRBD1. Trimming took 5 bases from V and 4 from J; bases not matched to a gene: 13. This CDR3 has 16 amino acids. Looked up from germline, CDR1 is SGHTA and CDR2 is FQGNSA. This CDR3 is CASSLDRVPILYGYTF. DNA of the CDR3: TGTGCCAGCAGCCTAGACAGGGTCCCTATACTCTATGGCTACACCTTC.

The sample holds one count of this clone. The rearrangement joins TRBV14 to TRBJ2-3; 7 bases are a match to TRBD1. The germline CDR1 and CDR2 sequences are SGHDN and FVKESK. The V and J ends lost 6 bases and 9 bases, in that order; junction bases with no gene match: 12. The CDR3 loop spans 14 amino acids. CDR3 coding DNA: TGTGCCAGCAGTCACCGGACAGGTATTGACACGCAGTATTTT. Translating it yields CASSHRTGIDTQYF.

The CDR3 sequence is CASSLSSAGLQPQHF. The DNA of the CDR3 is TGTGCCAGCAGTTTATCGTCGGCAGGCTTACAGCCCCAGCATTTT. The V call is TRBV27, the J call TRBJ1-5; D is uncertain. Germline loops: CDR1 MNHEY, CDR2 SMNVEV (reference sequence). V was trimmed by 0 bases and J by 7 bases, leaving 13 bases between them. CDR3 length: 15 residues.

V gene TRBV2 combines with J gene TRBJ1-1, with 7 positions matching TRBD1. The V gene's germline CDR1 is SNHLY and CDR2 FYNNEI. V lost 7 bases, J lost 0 bases, and 5 bases stayed unmatched. The CDR3 length is 14 residues. Here the CDR3 DNA reads TGTGCCAGCAACCCTACAGGGGTGAACACTGAAGCTTTCTTT. It specifies CASNPTGVNTEAFF.

This sequence joins TRBV29-1 and TRBJ2-4; weak D call: TRBD2 (5 bases). The germline gives CDR1 SQVTM, CDR2 ANQGSEA. This CDR3 spans 13 amino acids. The V gene lost 4 bases and the J gene lost 10 bases, with 17 bases spanning the gap. CDR3 DNA: TGCAGCGTTGGCGTGACGACTGGGAGAATTCAGTACTTC. This translates into CSVGVTTGRIQYF.

The V call is TRBV7-2, the J call TRBJ2-5, with TRBD2 matching over 7 bases. The J segment lost 2 bases and the V segment lost 4 bases, leaving 7 bases of the junction unmatched. Germline CDR1 and CDR2: SGHTA and FQGNSA. The length of the CDR3 is 15 residues. CDR3 in amino acids: CASSYGGGYQETQYF. The DNA for the CDR3 is TGTGCCAGCAGCTATGGGGGAGGGTATCAAGAGACCCAGTACTTC.

This clone was detected once. The chain links TRBV5-6 to TRBJ1-6; tentative D call: TRBD1 (5 bases). Germline CDR1 reads SGHDT; CDR2 reads YYEEEE. The CDR3 is made up of 13 amino acids. The V end lost 3 bases, the J end lost 7 bases, and 8 bases lay between the germline ends. The CDR3 loop reads CASSSWGNSPLHF. CDR3 nucleotide sequence: TGTGCCAGCAGCTCTTGGGGGAATTCACCCCTCCACTTT. Drawing the rest from reference TRBV5-6 and TRBJ1-6, the complete variable domain is DAGVTQSPTHLIKTRGQQVTLRCSPKSGHDTVSWYQQALGQGPQFIFQYYEEEERQRGNFPDRFSGHQFPNYSSELNVNALLLGDSALYLCASSSWGNSPLHFGNGTRLTVT.

This sequence joins TRBV30 and TRBJ1-2; 7 positions agree with TRBD1. CDR1 and CDR2 from the germline V gene are GTSNPN and SVGIG (reference sequence). CDR3 length: 13 amino acids. Trimming cost V 6 bases and J 2 bases; bases outside gene matches: 6. The CDR3 sequence: CACSGQPNYGYTF. The CDR3, as DNA: TGTGCCTGCTCGGGACAGCCGAACTATGGCTACACCTTC. The full variable domain, with the rest looked up from reference TRBV30 and TRBJ1-2, is SQTIHQWPATLVQPVGSPLSLECTVEGTSNPNLYWYRQAAGRGLQLLFYSVGIGQISSEVPQNLSASRPQDRQFILSSKKLLLSDSGFYLCACSGQPNYGYTFGSGTRLTVV.

DNA for the CDR3: TGTGCCAGCAGTTACTCGGGACAGGGCAATGAGCAGTTCTTC. This gives the protein CASSYSGQGNEQFF. The chain recombines TRBV6-5 with TRBJ2-1, with 9 bases matching TRBD1. The CDR3 extends over 14 amino acids. Germline CDR1 and CDR2: MNHEY and SVGAGI. Trimming at V came to 0 bases and at J to 6 bases, leaving 0 bases not matched to a gene.

Only a few counts were recorded for this clone. J is TRBJ1-1 and V is TRBV29-1; tentative D call: TRBD1 (6 bases). The CDR3 extends over 13 amino acids. V lost 5 bases to trimming and J lost 4 bases, with 14 bases between them. The germline gives CDR1 SQVTM, CDR2 ANQGSEA. As DNA, the CDR3 is TGCAGCGTTTTTGACAGGACCTCCACTGAAGCTTTCTTT. It is translated as CSVFDRTSTEAFF.

J is TRBJ2-1 and V is TRBV7-3, with 10 bases aligning to TRBD2. The V segment lost 6 bases and the J segment 5 bases; nucleotides outside the gene matches: 10. The length of the CDR3 is 16 residues. The V gene's germline CDR1 is SGHTA and CDR2 FQGTGA. Here the CDR3 reads CASSPSGGAVHNEQFF. The CDR3 region has the DNA TGTGCCAGCAGTCCCAGCGGGGGGGCCGTCCACAATGAGCAGTTCTTC. The full variable domain, its missing parts supplied by reference TRBV7-3 and TRBJ2-1, is GAGVSQTPSNKVTEKGKYVELRCDPISGHTALYWYRQSLGQGPEFLIYFQGTGAADDSGLPNDRFFAVRPEGSVSTLKIQRTERGDSAVYLCASSPSGGAVHNEQFFGPGTRLTVL.